The 22 T cell receptor beta chains presented below share a single source sample, sequenced in a study of T cells in Graves' hyperthyroidism and ophthalmopathy. The TCR beta CDR3 regions underwent amplification using RNA transcripts as the source. When the TCR CDR3 underwent first-round RT-PCR, the HTBI primer set was used. TCRdb called the multiplex PCR reads again in MiXCR, with one record for every CDR3 protein. The sample lists about 340,000 distinct CDR3 sequences; roughly 18% were seen once. Input material: blood. The receptor set was obtained from a woman aged 45 to 65 with Graves' hyperthyroidism.

V usage is TRBV10-3 and J usage is TRBJ1-2; D is possibly TRBD1 (5 bases). V lost 6 bases, J lost 4 bases, and 15 bases lay in between. This CDR3 spans 14 amino acids. CDR1 ENHRY and CDR2 SYGVKD come from the germline V gene. CDR3 coding DNA: TGTGCCATCAGCCGGGACCTAAGGGGCTATGGCTACACCTTC. Amino acid sequence: CAISRDLRGYGYTF.

This sequence joins TRBV2 and TRBJ2-7, with 8 bases identical to TRBD1. Germline trimming cut 6 bases from V and 5 bases from J; bases unmatched to any gene: 6. CDR1 is SNHLY and CDR2 is FYNNEI in the germline V gene. The CDR3 is 13 amino acids. In nucleotides, the CDR3 is TGTGCCAGCAGCCCGAGGACAGGGAACGAGCAGTACGTC. This sequence encodes CASSPRTGNEQYV.

This clonotype was seen more than once but under ten times. The chain is built from TRBV10-1 and TRBJ1-1; D ambiguous. The CDR3 sequence is 13 residues long. Trimming took off 3 bases at V and 4 bases at J, with 9 bases between the two ends. The germline CDR1 and CDR2 sequences are WNHNN and SYGVQD (reference sequence). CDR3 in amino acids: CASSDGVGTEAFF. DNA of the CDR3: TGCGCCAGCAGTGATGGGGTTGGCACTGAAGCTTTCTTT.

This clonotype came up many times. The rearrangement joins TRBV2 to TRBJ2-3; D may be TRBD2 (5 bases). Germline V gene lookup returns CDR1 SNHLY and CDR2 FYNNEI. V lost 7 bases to trimming and J lost 6 bases, with 11 bases between them. The CDR3 extends over 12 amino acids. In DNA, the CDR3 is TGTGCCAGCACCACTAGGCTCGATACGCAGTATTTT. This codes for CASTTRLDTQYF. Based on the CDR3 plus reference TRBV2 and TRBJ2-3, the full variable domain is EPEVTQTPSHQVTQMGQEVILRCVPISNHLYFYWYRQILGQKVEFLVSFYNNEISEKSEIFDDQFSVERPDGSNFTLKIRSTKLEDSAMYFCASTTRLDTQYFGPGTRLTVL.

A word on this clonotype: Its ends do not fully match the called genes, so a read error is possible. The chain combines TRBV5-1 with TRBJ2-3; D might be TRBD1 (5 bases). The CDR3 sequence is 14 residues long. Germline V gene data show CDR1 as SGHRS and CDR2 as YFSETQ. The CDR3 protein is CASSPVGAADTQYF. The DNA for the CDR3 is TGTGCCAGCAGCCCCGTTGGGGCGGCAGATACGCAGTATTTT.

The chain carries TRBV9 and TRBJ1-4; the match to TRBD1 covers 7 bases. The V gene end was trimmed by 0 bases and the J gene end by 10 bases; junction bases not matched to a gene: 12. The CDR3 loop spans 16 amino acids. Looked up from germline, CDR1 is SGDLS and CDR2 is YYNGEE. CDR3 loop: CASSVDLQGVGGKLFF. The CDR3 DNA is TGTGCCAGCAGCGTAGATTTGCAGGGGGTAGGAGGAAAACTGTTTTTT.

This clonotype has more than one count but fewer than ten. The junction does not match germline at one end; this may be a read error. V usage is TRBV20-1 and J usage is TRBJ1-5; TRBD1 matches at 7 bases. Germline-derived CDR1 and CDR2 are DFQATT and SNEGSKA (reference sequence). This CDR3 is 13 amino acids long. CDR3 loop: CSARDRVHQPQHF. CDR3 nucleotides: TGCAGTGCAAGAGACAGGGTACATCAGCCCCAGCATTTT.

The chain joins TRBV7-3 to TRBJ1-5; D is undetermined. Germline CDR1 is SGHTA and CDR2 is FQGTGA. Trimming cost V 1 base and J 10 bases, with 14 bases left between them. The CDR3 contains 14 residues. The CDR3 bases are TGTGCCAGCAGCTTAAAGGTAGTCTGTCTACCCCAGCATTTT. This codes for CASSLKVVCLPQHF.

There are a few counts of this clonotype. J is TRBJ1-1 and V is TRBV20-1; no definite D call. The CDR3 is 14 residues long. Germline-derived CDR1 and CDR2 are DFQATT and SNEGSKA (reference sequence). V shed 5 bases and J shed 0 bases, with 13 bases lying between them. CDR3 DNA sequence: TGCAGTGCTTCCTCCGACCGAATGAACACTGAAGCTTTCTTT. As protein: CSASSDRMNTEAFF.

This sequence joins TRBV20-1 and TRBJ1-5, with 8 positions matching TRBD1. V lost 3 bases and J lost 5; bases outside the gene matches: 12. This CDR3 has 16 amino acids. Germline V gene data show CDR1 as DFQATT and CDR2 as SNEGSKA (reference sequence). The CDR3, as DNA: TGCAGTGCTAGGGGGGACAGGACAGGAAATCATCAGCCCCAGCATTTT. Translated: CSARGDRTGNHQPQHF.

This clonotype was seen only a few times. This chain joins TRBV10-3 and TRBJ1-5; no clear D. Germline assignment: CDR1 ENHRY and CDR2 SYGVKD. The CDR3 is made up of 15 amino acids. Trimming stripped 4 bases from V and 0 bases from J, with 10 bases between. In DNA form, the CDR3 reads TGTGCCATCAGTGCTCAGGCTTCTAGCAATCAGCCCCAGCATTTT. The encoded protein is CAISAQASSNQPQHF.

The chain joins TRBV5-4 to TRBJ1-5; D not certain. Trimming pared 0 bases from V and 8 bases from J, leaving 9 bases between. This CDR3 region has 13 residues. Germline V gives CDR1 SGHNT, CDR2 YYREEE (reference sequence). The CDR3 DNA reads as TGTGCCAGCAGCTTGGACCCATCAGAGCCCCAGCATTTT. It specifies CASSLDPSEPQHF.

This clonotype was seen many times. The chain employs TRBV11-2 and TRBJ1-2; maybe TRBD1 (6 bases). The germline V gene has CDR1 SGHAT and CDR2 FQNNGV. Trimming shortened V by 5 bases and J by 7 bases, and 14 bases separated the two germline ends. The CDR3 is 13 residues long. CDR3 amino acids: CASSHQGSGGYTF. Written as DNA, the CDR3 is TGTGCCAGCAGCCATCAGGGGAGCGGTGGCTACACCTTC.

This clonotype was seen many times. The gene calls are TRBV27 and TRBJ2-5, with TRBD2 matching 7 bases. With 3 bases clipped from V and 1 base from J, the junction kept 5 bases outside the gene matches. Germline-derived CDR1 and CDR2 are MNHEY and SMNVEV (reference sequence). This CDR3 contains 15 residues. The CDR3 sequence: CASSFFSGGQETQYF. The CDR3 bases are TGTGCCAGCAGTTTCTTCTCGGGGGGCCAAGAGACCCAGTACTTC.

This clonotype was detected ten times or more. This chain connects TRBV28 to TRBJ1-3; D is undetermined. The CDR3 runs to 12 residues. Deletions cut 6 bases from V and 1 base from J, with 4 bases between. Germline lookup yields CDR1 MDHEN and CDR2 SYDVKM. The CDR3, as DNA: TGTGCCAGCAGCTTGTCTGGAAACACCATATATTTT. It specifies CASSLSGNTIYF.

This clonotype was seen at least ten times. The chain uses TRBV6-1 and TRBJ2-7; tentative D call: TRBD2 (5 bases). The CDR3 is 17 residues long. Germline V CDR1 and CDR2: MNHNS, SASEGT. V shed 4 bases and J shed 1 base, with 20 bases lying between them. Here the CDR3 DNA reads TGTGCCAGCAGTGCAGGACCCGGGCCCGGAGGTTCCTACGAGCAGTACGTC. Translating it yields CASSAGPGPGGSYEQYV.

There are many counts of this clonotype. This rearrangement joins TRBV7-3 to TRBJ2-3, with D tentatively TRBD2 (5 bases). The CDR3 has 15 amino acids. In germline, CDR1 is SGHTA, CDR2 FQGTGA. Trimming pared 5 bases from V and 0 bases from J, leaving 12 bases between. CDR3 sequence (DNA): TGTGCCAGCAGCCGGATAGGACTGAGCACAGATACGCAGTATTTT. Translated: CASSRIGLSTDTQYF.

This clonotype has just a few counts. The chain carries TRBV7-8 and TRBJ2-2; 7 bases agree with TRBD2. CDR1 and CDR2 (germline): SGHVS, FQNEAQ. V was pared by 5 bases and J by 7 bases, with 10 bases of the junction left unmatched. This CDR3 region has 15 residues. CDR3 loop: CASSVLEGGVGELFF. As DNA, the CDR3 is TGTGCCAGCAGCGTTCTGGAGGGAGGGGTCGGGGAGCTGTTTTTT.

The chain combines TRBV4-1 with TRBJ1-2; D ambiguous. The germline V gene encodes CDR1 MGHRA and CDR2 YSYEKL. V shed 0 bases and J shed 1 base, with 6 bases lying between them. There are 14 residues in the CDR3. The CDR3 region has the DNA TGCGCCAGCAGCCAAGACGCACATAACTATGGCTACACCTTC. Translating it yields CASSQDAHNYGYTF.

A note on this clonotype: An end of the junction differs from the germline gene, which may be a read error. The V and J genes are TRBV28 and TRBJ1-4; weak D call: TRBD1 (5 bases). This CDR3 region has 14 residues. Germline V gene data show CDR1 as MDHEN and CDR2 as SYDVKM. The CDR3 protein is CAGSLYPGGEKLFF. Written as DNA, the CDR3 is TGTGCCGGCAGTCTGTATCCCGGGGGAGAAAAACTGTTTTTT. The complete variable domain, with remaining parts taken from reference TRBV28 and TRBJ1-4, reads DVKVTQSSRYLVKRTGEKVFLECVQDMDHENMFWYRQDPGLGLRLIYFSYDVKMKEKGDIPEGYSVSREKKERFSLILESASTNQTSMYLCAGSLYPGGEKLFFGSGTQLSVL.

The sample holds a few counts of this clonotype. The genes are TRBV24-1 and TRBJ2-1, with D possibly being TRBD1 or TRBD2 (5 bases each). The germline CDR1 and CDR2 sequences are KGHDR and SFDVKD. The CDR3 is made up of 17 amino acids. The V end lost 4 bases, the J end lost 0 bases, and 15 bases lay between the germline ends. The CDR3 region has the DNA TGTGCCACCAGTGACCCCTCTTTGGGACCCTCCTACAATGAGCAGTTCTTC. Its protein product is CATSDPSLGPSYNEQFF.

This clonotype was found a few times. The chain combines TRBV5-1 with TRBJ2-3; D is uncertain. V lost 0 bases and J lost 4, with 9 bases in between. Germline V CDR1 and CDR2: SGHRS, YFSETQ. CDR3 size: 14 residues. CDR3 region: CASSLVPVPDTQYF. The CDR3 region has the DNA TGCGCCAGCAGCTTGGTGCCGGTCCCAGATACGCAGTATTTT.